Below, 18 T cell receptor beta chains from the same sample are listed, as sequenced in a study of regulatory T cells in long-lasting Graves disease (dated by TCRdb to the early 2020s). Library preparation employed multiplex PCR. TCRdb names Illumina HiSeq 4000 as the instrument used. To build TCR beta libraries, CDR3 regions were amplified by Arm-PCR using iRepertoire HTBI primers. TCRdb reprocessing: public reads trimmed at Q25 with fastp, clones called with MiXCR, in-frame beta chains kept. Records with the same CDR3 protein are collapsed into one entry carrying the most frequent genes and DNA. The sample table contains 500,000 to 700,000 distinct CDR3 sequences; only one count was recorded for around 30% of them. About 40% of the sample is in the top ten clones. The time point label on this specimen signifies: persistent/refractory GD, antithyroid drugs over 5 years with positive TRAb. For both TCR sequencing and RNA sequencing, RNA was extracted from PBMCs using TRIzol.

Source: peripheral blood mononuclear cells (PBMCs), taken when the disease was refractory, from a patient treated with antithyroid drugs. These receptors were taken from a female donor with Graves disease.

The table lists this clonotype with a few counts. Here the CDR3 DNA reads TGTGCCAGCAGCCAGGACCGTCATAGGGGGATGAACACTGAAGCTTTCTTT. This translates into CASSQDRHRGMNTEAFF. The chain combines TRBV28 with TRBJ1-1, with D tentatively TRBD1 (6 bases). CDR3 length: 17 residues. Germline assignment: CDR1 MDHEN and CDR2 SYDVKM. V lost 6 bases and J 0 bases, leaving 20 bases between the germline ends.

The chain recombines TRBV7-2 with TRBJ2-7, with D hard to call. The CDR3 length is 13 residues. Trimming removed 1 base at V and 6 bases at J, with 10 bases between. The germline V gene encodes CDR1 SGHTA and CDR2 FQGNSA. The CDR3 reads CASSLVRSGEQYF. CDR3 in DNA: TGTGCCAGCAGCTTAGTTCGGTCGGGCGAGCAGTACTTC.

This clonotype appeared a few times. The rearrangement uses TRBV27 and TRBJ2-7; 10 positions agree with TRBD1. CDR1 and CDR2 (germline): MNHEY, SMNVEV (reference sequence). The CDR3 length is 17 residues. With 3 bases clipped from V and 5 bases from J, the junction kept 13 bases outside the gene matches. The CDR3 DNA reads as TGTGCCAGCAGTTTTTGGGGACAGGGGTTTGGGTATAACGAGCAGTACTTC. Translated, it gives CASSFWGQGFGYNEQYF.

This clonotype was seen once. This chain connects TRBV6-1 to TRBJ2-1; possibly TRBD2 for D (6 bases). Deletions cut 7 bases from V and 0 bases from J, with 16 bases between. The CDR3 length is 16 residues. Germline-derived CDR1 and CDR2 are MNHNS and SASEGT. The CDR3 spells CASILRDGSSYNEQFF. DNA for the CDR3: TGTGCCAGCATACTTAGAGACGGGAGCTCCTACAATGAGCAGTTCTTC.

This clonotype was detected ten times or more. J is TRBJ1-6 and V is TRBV12-3 or TRBV12-4; 11 positions agree with TRBD1. Losses at the gene ends were 3 bases for V and 10 bases for J; bases not matched to a gene: 5. The CDR3 contains 15 residues. For the CDR3, the DNA is TGTGCCAGCAGTTTTGGGACAGGGGGTCGGTCACCCCTCCACTTT. Translation gives CASSFGTGGRSPLHF.

This clonotype was detected many times. This chain connects TRBV7-9 to TRBJ2-7, with 12 bases that match TRBD2. Germline-derived CDR1 and CDR2 are SEHNR and FQNEAQ (reference sequence). CDR3 length: 16 amino acids. The trim removed 8 bases at V and 5 bases at J, leaving 13 bases unmatched. The CDR3 DNA follows: TGTGCCAGCCGAGCTAGCGGGAGGGCCGGAGTCCACGAGCAGTACTTC. Amino acids: CASRASGRAGVHEQYF.

This clonotype was counted many times. The gene calls are TRBV12-3 or TRBV12-4 and TRBJ2-1; 14 bases are shared with TRBD2. After removal of 6 bases from V and 12 bases from J, the junction contained 10 bases not matched to a gene. This CDR3 region has 15 residues. The CDR3 nucleotides read TGTGCCAGCAGCCCCGGCGGGACTAGCGGGAGTTGGCAGTTCTTC. Translation gives CASSPGGTSGSWQFF.

The chain carries TRBV20-1 and TRBJ2-7; 12 bases are shared with TRBD2. Per the germline V gene, CDR1 is DFQATT and CDR2 is SNEGSKA (reference sequence). The J segment lost 2 bases and the V segment lost 3 bases, leaving 8 bases of the junction unmatched. The CDR3 is 16 residues long. The CDR3: CSARTSTSGRPYEQYF. Written as DNA, the CDR3 is TGCAGTGCTAGGACTTCGACTAGCGGGAGACCCTACGAGCAGTACTTC.

The gene calls are TRBV5-1 and TRBJ1-6, with TRBD1 identical over 10 bases. After removal of 4 bases from V and 6 bases from J, the junction contained 4 bases not matched to a gene. Per germline, CDR1 SGHRS and CDR2 YFSETQ. The CDR3 loop spans 15 amino acids. CDR3 DNA: TGCGCCAGCAGCCAAAGACAGGGGGCTAATTCACCCCTCCACTTT. It yields the protein CASSQRQGANSPLHF.

This clonotype was seen more than once but under ten times. The V gene is TRBV5-1, the J gene TRBJ1-5; D might be TRBD1 (5 bases). Deletions cut 3 bases from V and 6 bases from J, with 13 bases between. From germline, CDR1 is SGHRS and CDR2 YFSETQ. This CDR3 comprises 14 residues. CDR3 nucleotides: TGCGCCAGCAGCTCGGGCTTGGGGGTTCAGCCCCAGCATTTT. Translated, it gives CASSSGLGVQPQHF.

This clonotype was picked up a small number of times. The chain couples TRBV19 to TRBJ1-4; D is uncertain. The CDR3 is made up of 14 amino acids. V lost 3 bases, J lost 7 bases, and 12 bases lay in between. The germline gives CDR1 LNHDA, CDR2 SQIVND (reference sequence). DNA of the CDR3: TGTGCCAGTAGTATCAGCCAGCCGCCTGAAAAACTGTTTTTT. Translated, it gives CASSISQPPEKLFF.

In this sample, this clonotype turned up a few times. The CDR3 bases are TGTGCCAGCAGTTTGGACCGGGACAGAAAAGAGACCCAGTACTTC. This gives the protein CASSLDRDRKETQYF. The chain recombines TRBV27 with TRBJ2-5, with TRBD1 identical over 7 bases. Germline values: CDR1 MNHEY, CDR2 SMNVEV (reference sequence). The CDR3 is 15 amino acids. V was clipped by 3 bases and J by 3 bases; unmatched bases: 7.

This clonotype occurred many times. The rearrangement uses TRBV10-3 and TRBJ2-5, with D perhaps being TRBD1 or TRBD2 (5 bases each). This CDR3 contains 12 residues. Germline CDR1 is ENHRY and CDR2 is SYGVKD. V was shortened by 3 bases and J by 5 bases, with 7 bases between the two germline ends. The CDR3 sequence is CAISDRDETQYF. In DNA form, the CDR3 reads TGTGCCATCAGTGACCGGGACGAGACCCAGTACTTC.

This clonotype was detected many times. The chain links TRBV28 to TRBJ1-1; D call uncertain. V was shortened by 6 bases and J by 1 base, with 15 bases between the two germline ends. CDR1 and CDR2 (germline): MDHEN, SYDVKM. The CDR3 is 15 residues long. The CDR3 DNA is TGTGCCAGCAGCCGTTACGGGGTGAGGAACACTGAAGCTTTCTTT. Translation: CASSRYGVRNTEAFF.

This clonotype came up a few times. The rearrangement uses TRBV9 and TRBJ1-6; D unclear. V gave up 2 bases and J gave up 9 bases, with 12 bases separating them. The CDR3 is 14 amino acids. The germline V gene has CDR1 SGDLS and CDR2 YYNGEE. This CDR3 is CASSVLGFGSPLHF. The CDR3 nucleotides are TGTGCCAGCAGCGTCTTAGGGTTTGGTTCACCCCTCCACTTT.

This clonotype turned up a few times. The gene calls are TRBV27 and TRBJ2-2; possibly TRBD1 for D (6 bases). CDR1 and CDR2 (germline): MNHEY, SMNVEV (reference sequence). Trimming took 5 bases from V and 1 from J, leaving 11 bases between them. This CDR3 has 15 amino acids. CDR3 sequence (DNA): TGTGCCAGCAGTCCAACGACAGGGAACACCGGGGAGCTGTTTTTT. Translated: CASSPTTGNTGELFF.

V and J are TRBV12-3 or TRBV12-4 and TRBJ1-3, with a tentative D call TRBD1 (5 bases). V was clipped by 3 bases and J by 2 bases, with 14 bases between them. The CDR3 covers 16 residues. CDR3 in DNA: TGTGCCAGCAGTTTCCGATCCGGGACGGCTGGAAACACCATATATTTT. Encoded protein: CASSFRSGTAGNTIYF.

This sequence joins TRBV20-1 and TRBJ2-2; 9 bases match TRBD2. The V segment lost 5 bases and the J segment 2 bases; nucleotides outside the gene matches: 6. The germline V gene encodes CDR1 DFQATT and CDR2 SNEGSKA (reference sequence). The CDR3 is 15 residues long. Written as DNA, the CDR3 is TGCAGTGCTGTAGCGGGAGCGGGAAACACCGGGGAGCTGTTTTTT. It codes for CSAVAGAGNTGELFF.